The TCR beta chain described here comes from a study of blood T cells in healthy people across ages. V lost 1 base and J lost 5, with 17 bases in between. CDR1 SQVTM and CDR2 ANQGSEA come from the germline V gene. The CDR3 spans 15 residues. In its sample, this clonotype was seen a few times. For the second PCR, which ran for about 6 to 11 cycles, a sample-barcoded 5' primer and a J-beta primer mix were used. A single record per CDR3 protein comes from TCRdb applying MiXCR to the 5' RACE reads. The table records about 1.8 million distinct CDR3 sequences, approximately 50% of them present only once. This chain uses TRBV29-1 with TRBJ1-2, with a tentative D call TRBD1 (5 bases). The TCR was taken from a woman aged 40 to 50 in good health. Input material: blood. The CDR3 reads CSVEGAGTRRYGYTF. CDR3 DNA: TGCAGCGTTGAAGGGGCAGGGACTAGACGATATGGCTACACCTTC.